This T cell receptor (beta chain) derives from a study of blood T cell repertoires in COVID-19. Study context: PBMCs, B-cell-depleted T cells, or T cells were the source of the cDNA or gDNA that made up the material.

This CDR3 is 15 amino acids long. Trimming left V 0 bases short and J 4 bases short, with 9 bases between. The V gene's germline CDR1 is SGHAT and CDR2 FQDESV (reference sequence). In the original analysis: For nucleated cells, counts were estimated from reference gene primer amplification. TCRdb's copy holds only in-frame clones and misses some; the assay was immunoSEQ multiplex PCR. That table is the source of V, J and clone size, and D and trimming were worked out from the DNA. The sample consists of fewer than 130,000 clones, 70% to 85% of them appearing once. The source of this sequence is a man between 65 and 79 years old with active or convalescent COVID-19. The sequenced material came from peripheral blood. The chain has TRBV11-1 and TRBJ2-2; tentatively, D is TRBD2 (5 bases). The CDR3 loop is CASSLAGSITGELFF. CDR3 DNA sequence: TGTGCCAGCAGCTTAGCGGGGAGCATCACCGGGGAGCTGTTTTTT.